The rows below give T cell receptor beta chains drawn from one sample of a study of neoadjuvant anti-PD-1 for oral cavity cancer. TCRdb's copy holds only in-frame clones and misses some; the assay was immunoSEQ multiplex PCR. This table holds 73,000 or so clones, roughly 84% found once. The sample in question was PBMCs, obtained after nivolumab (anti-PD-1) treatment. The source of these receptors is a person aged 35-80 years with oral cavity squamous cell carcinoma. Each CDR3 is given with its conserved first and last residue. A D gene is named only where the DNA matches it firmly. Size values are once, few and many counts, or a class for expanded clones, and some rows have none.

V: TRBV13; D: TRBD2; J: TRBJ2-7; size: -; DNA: TGTGCCAGCAGGAGGACTAGCTCCTACGAGCAGTACTTC; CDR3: CASRRTSSYEQYF
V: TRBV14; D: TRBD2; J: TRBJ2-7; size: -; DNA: TGTGCCAGCAGCACGACTAGCGGGAGTGGTGAGCAGTACTTC; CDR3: CASSTTSGSGEQYF
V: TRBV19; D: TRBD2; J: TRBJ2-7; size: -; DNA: TGTGCCAGTAGTATGACTAGCGGTTCCTACGAGCAGTACTTC; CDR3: CASSMTSGSYEQYF
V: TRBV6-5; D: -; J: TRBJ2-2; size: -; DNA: TGTGCCAGCAGGAACACCGGGGAGCTGTTTTTT; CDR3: CASRNTGELFF
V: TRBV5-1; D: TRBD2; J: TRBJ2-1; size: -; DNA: TGCGCCAGCAGGGCGGCGGGAGGCTCCTACAATGAGCAGTTCTTC; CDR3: CASRAAGGSYNEQFF
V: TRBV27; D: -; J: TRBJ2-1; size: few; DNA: TGTGCCAGCAGTCGGCCGGACAGTCACAATGAGCAGTTCTTC; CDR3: CASSRPDSHNEQFF
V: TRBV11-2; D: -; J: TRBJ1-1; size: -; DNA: TGTGCCAGCAGCTTAGCAAGGACATATGGAACTGAAGCTTTCTTT; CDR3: CASSLARTYGTEAFF
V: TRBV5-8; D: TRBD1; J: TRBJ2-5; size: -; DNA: TGTGCCAGCAGCTGGACAGGGCAAGTGGAGACCCAGTACTTC; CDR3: CASSWTGQVETQYF
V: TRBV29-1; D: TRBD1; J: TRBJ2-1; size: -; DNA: TGCAGCGTTGGCCCTCTGGGACAGGGGGCAGGGAATGAGCAGTTCTTC; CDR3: CSVGPLGQGAGNEQFF
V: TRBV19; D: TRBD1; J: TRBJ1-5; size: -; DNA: TGTGCCAGTAGTATAGAGAAACGGACAGGGGCTGGACAGCCCCAGCATTTT; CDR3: CASSIEKRTGAGQPQHF
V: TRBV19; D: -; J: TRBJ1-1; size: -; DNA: TGTGCCAGTAGATATCTGGGGGCGCGGACTGAAGCTTTCTTT; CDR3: CASRYLGARTEAFF
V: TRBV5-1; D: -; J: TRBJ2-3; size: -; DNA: TGCGCCAGCAGCTTAAATCCCCAGGGGTCCACAGATACGCAGTATTTT; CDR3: CASSLNPQGSTDTQYF
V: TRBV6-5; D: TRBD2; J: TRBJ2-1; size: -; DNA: TGTGCCAGCAGTTTGACTCTAGCGGGAGGGTACAATGAGCAGTTCTTC; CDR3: CASSLTLAGGYNEQFF
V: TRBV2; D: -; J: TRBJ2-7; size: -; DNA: TGTGCCAGCAGTGAAGCCCAGGTTTCCTACGAGCAGTACTTC; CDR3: CASSEAQVSYEQYF
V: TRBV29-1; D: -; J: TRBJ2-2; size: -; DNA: TGCAGCGTCGGGCCAGGGATCACCGGGGAGCTGTTTTTT; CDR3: CSVGPGITGELFF
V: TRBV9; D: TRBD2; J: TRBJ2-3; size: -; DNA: TGTGCCAGCAGCGTAGCCGGGAGGACCGATACGCAGTATTTT; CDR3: CASSVAGRTDTQYF
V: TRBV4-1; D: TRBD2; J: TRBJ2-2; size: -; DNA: TGCGCCAGCAGCCAAGCGACTAGCGGGAGTTACACCGGGGAGCTGTTTTTT; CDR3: CASSQATSGSYTGELFF
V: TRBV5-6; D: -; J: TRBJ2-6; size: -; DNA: TGTGCCAGCAGTTCCTACGGGTCTGGGGCCAACGTCCTGACTTTC; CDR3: CASSSYGSGANVLTF